These T cell receptor beta chains were read from a single sample in a study of blood T cell repertoires in COVID-19. Profiled with immunoSEQ multiplex PCR; TCRdb holds only in-frame clones, not every one. Of around 60,000 clones listed, approximately 84% are singletons. The sample was peripheral blood. These receptors all stem from a human donor in a cohort sampled during active COVID-19. Both conserved end residues are trimmed from each CDR3. Only some rows state a clone size, as once, few, many or a class for expanded clones.

cdr3_aa clone_size j_call v_call
ASSLGTSGTYEQY . TRBJ2-7 TRBV7-9
ASSLEGKSTDTQY . TRBJ2-3 TRBV7-9
ASSLGVAVTYEQY . TRBJ2-7 TRBV5-1
ASSFSTGEGYT . TRBJ1-2 TRBV5-4
ASSPGTGGNYGYT . TRBJ1-2 TRBV6-5
ATSDNNDRAAF . TRBJ1-1 TRBV24-1
ASSPESGWNTQY . TRBJ2-3 TRBV7-2
ASSPRQISYEQY . TRBJ2-7 TRBV16
ATKSVNPLEAF . TRBJ1-1 TRBV27
ASSPMRDRGTEAF . TRBJ1-1 TRBV5-4
ASSLAAGVNTEAF . TRBJ1-1 TRBV7-6
ASSRLGLDYEQY few TRBJ2-7 TRBV7-9
ASARDRSSYNEQF . TRBJ2-1 TRBV2
ASSRDMGETQY . TRBJ2-5 TRBV6-4
ASSISGRATGELF . TRBJ2-2 TRBV19
ASSQDRGASYNSPLH once TRBJ1-6 TRBV4-3
ASSATGSNTGELF . TRBJ2-2 TRBV18
ASSPTSGRRYEQF . TRBJ2-1 TRBV7-7
ASSFLSNEKLF . TRBJ1-4 TRBV5-1
ASNLDRVKTEAF . TRBJ1-1 TRBV19
ASSQQGGRLAYEQY . TRBJ2-7 TRBV11-2
ATRGQGATGELF . TRBJ2-2 TRBV24-1
ASSLFRLAGGVSSTDTQY . TRBJ2-3 TRBV28
ASSLVRQTSGPFYEQY . TRBJ2-7 TRBV7-6
ASSTWGGNEQF . TRBJ2-1 TRBV7-2
ASSESRANRGRGGYT once TRBJ1-2 TRBV10-2
ASSPSGRTSTDTQY . TRBJ2-3 TRBV2
ASSSGTGLVGQF . TRBJ2-1 TRBV5-1
ASSRWTGWNYGYT . TRBJ1-2 TRBV11-2
ASSLTGTGVGWVTDTQY . TRBJ2-3 TRBV7-2
ASSLRTIRSGANVLT . TRBJ2-6 TRBV13
ASSETASYEQY . TRBJ2-7 TRBV6-1
ASSGWGDFYTGELF . TRBJ2-2 TRBV28
ASSYFSGRAHEQY . TRBJ2-7 TRBV7-9
ASRDRYSNQPQH . TRBJ1-5 TRBV6-5
ASSETGVLAF once TRBJ1-1 TRBV2
ASSMGTTLRGYT few TRBJ1-2 TRBV7-9
ASSLSPGIYEQY . TRBJ2-7 TRBV7-3
ASSSQGLPPDTQY few TRBJ2-3 TRBV5-4
ASRFSSQETQY . TRBJ2-5 TRBV6-6
ASSLSPLAETQY . TRBJ2-5 TRBV28
AWSGGDSQY . TRBJ2-5 TRBV30
SVEWRVLASLEQY . TRBJ2-7 TRBV29-1
ASSLSASGEQY few TRBJ2-7 TRBV11-2
ASSAPGQAYSPLH . TRBJ1-6 TRBV6-6
AWEDGGWAYNSPLH . TRBJ1-6 TRBV30
ASSLERAGGGEQF once TRBJ2-1 TRBV7-2
ASRGQGTANTEAF . TRBJ1-1 TRBV2
ASSSGLGGSDEQF . TRBJ2-1 TRBV28
ATSRVPSGELF . TRBJ2-2 TRBV15
ASSPTVLSYEQY . TRBJ2-7 TRBV3-1/TRBV3-2
ASNTQGTNSPLH . TRBJ1-6 TRBV19
ASSRMTETGSGANVLT . TRBJ2-6 TRBV23-1
AISGQYTEAF . TRBJ1-1 TRBV10-3
ASSSHGVLAGNTGELF once TRBJ2-2 TRBV11-3
ASSPRGDEQY . TRBJ2-7 TRBV7-9